This TCR beta chain originates from a study of shared clonotypes between healthy human individuals. Turning to the study itself: There were three CD4 naive, three CD4 memory, two CD8 naive and one CD8 memory plates per donor.

As regards this clone: Its specificity is unknown.

CDR1 LNHNV and CDR2 YYDKDF come from the germline V gene (reference sequence). Unmatched junction bases numbered 5, after V lost 0 bases and J lost 7 bases. The CDR3 has 16 amino acids. The study's findings and limits: Naive subsets tended to show greater estimated richness than memory subsets. Non-shared clonotypes were found to have lower generation probabilities than the clonotypes that were shared by all four of the sorted-subset donors.

Study processing details: Filtering differed because ImmunoSEQ produced junction-only sequences that carried no quality scores. Data came from immunoSEQ multiplex PCR; TCRdb stores just in-frame clones and leaves some out. V and J calls and clone size are copied from that table; D and trimming were computed from the DNA. The sample holds 850,000 to 1,200,000 clones, under 80% seen once. The sample consisted of memory CD4+ T cells sorted from blood. Subset here: CD45RA-negative fraction. The receptor's source is a man in his late teens or twenties in good health. V gene TRBV15 combines with J gene TRBJ2-1; 11 bases fit TRBD2. The CDR3 nucleotides read TGTGCCACCAGCAGAGATCCGGGACTAGCGGAGAATGAGCAGTTCTTC. Protein product: CATSRDPGLAENEQFF.